Sequencing of this T cell receptor (beta chain) was carried out in a study of CD8 T cells in ankylosing spondylitis. General study results and limits: Within ankylosing spondylitis blood, a TCR beta motif made up of under 10 highly homologous variants appeared to be characteristic.

The ends were cut back, 1 base at V and 4 bases at J, with 8 bases in the middle. The germline CDR1 and CDR2 sequences are DFQATT and SNEGSKA (reference sequence). This CDR3 has 13 residues. This clonotype turned up a few times. The antigen is unknown. TCRdb reprocessed the 5' RACE reads via MiXCR and lists one record per CDR3 protein. Of 650,000 to 800,000 distinct CDR3 sequences in the sample, roughly 20% were seen once. This chain connects TRBV20-1 to TRBJ2-1; D gene uncertain. The specimen was blood, either unsorted or a sorted T cell fraction (not recorded which). This TCR derives from a male donor with ankylosing spondylitis. CDR3 amino acids: CSARGQPYNEQFF. In DNA, the CDR3 is TGCAGTGCTAGAGGGCAGCCATACAATGAGCAGTTCTTC.